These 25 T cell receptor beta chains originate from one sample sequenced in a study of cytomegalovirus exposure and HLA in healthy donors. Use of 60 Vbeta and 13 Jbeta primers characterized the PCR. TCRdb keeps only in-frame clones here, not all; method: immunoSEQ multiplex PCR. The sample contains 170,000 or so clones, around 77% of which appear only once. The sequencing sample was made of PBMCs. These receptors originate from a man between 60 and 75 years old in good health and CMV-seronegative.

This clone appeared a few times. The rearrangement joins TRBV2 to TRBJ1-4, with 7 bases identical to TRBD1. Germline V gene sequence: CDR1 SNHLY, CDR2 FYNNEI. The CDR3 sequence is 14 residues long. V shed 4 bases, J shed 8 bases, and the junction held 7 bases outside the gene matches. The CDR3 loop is CASSGGTVGEKLFF. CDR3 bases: TGTGCCAGCAGTGGGGGGACAGTGGGAGAAAAACTGTTTTTT.

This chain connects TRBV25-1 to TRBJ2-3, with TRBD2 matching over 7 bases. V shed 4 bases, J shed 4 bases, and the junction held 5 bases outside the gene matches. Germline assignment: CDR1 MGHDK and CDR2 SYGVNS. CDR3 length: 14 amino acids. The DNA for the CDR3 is TGTGCCAGCAGTGGGGTGGCGGGAGCAGATACGCAGTATTTT. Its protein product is CASSGVAGADTQYF.

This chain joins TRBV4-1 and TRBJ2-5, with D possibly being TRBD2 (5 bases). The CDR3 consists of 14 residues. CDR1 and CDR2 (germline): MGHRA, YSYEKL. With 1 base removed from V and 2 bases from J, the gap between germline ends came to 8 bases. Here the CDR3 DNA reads TGCGCCAGCAGCCAAGCGAGGGTTCAAGAGACCCAGTACTTC. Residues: CASSQARVQETQYF.

CDR3 sequence (DNA): TGTGCCAGCAGCTTAGAGGACAATCTTTCTGAAGCTTTCTTT. It yields the protein CASSLEDNLSEAFF. The gene calls are TRBV7-9 and TRBJ1-1; tentatively, D is TRBD1 (5 bases). Germline lookup yields CDR1 SEHNR and CDR2 FQNEAQ (reference sequence). The CDR3 contains 14 residues. Trimming pared 1 base from V and 6 bases from J, leaving 12 bases between. Filled out from reference TRBV7-9 and TRBJ1-1, the complete variable domain reads DTGVSQNPRHKITKRGQNVTFRCDPISEHNRLYWYRQTLGQGPEFLTYFQNEAQLEKSRLLSDRFSAERPKGSFSTLEIQRTEQGDSAMYLCASSLEDNLSEAFFGQGTRLTVV.

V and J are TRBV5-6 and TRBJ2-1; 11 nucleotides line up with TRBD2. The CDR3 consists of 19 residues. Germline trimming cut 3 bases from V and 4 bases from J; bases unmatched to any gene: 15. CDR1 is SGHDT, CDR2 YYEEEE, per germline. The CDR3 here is CASSWGGPSGRLLYNEQFF. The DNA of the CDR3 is TGTGCCAGCAGCTGGGGGGGGCCTAGCGGGAGGCTATTATACAATGAGCAGTTCTTC.

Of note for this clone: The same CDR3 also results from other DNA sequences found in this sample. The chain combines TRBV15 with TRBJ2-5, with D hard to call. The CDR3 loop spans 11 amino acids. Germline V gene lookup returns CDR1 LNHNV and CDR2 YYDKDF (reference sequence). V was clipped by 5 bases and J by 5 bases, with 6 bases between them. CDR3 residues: CATSSAETQYF. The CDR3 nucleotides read TGTGCCACCAGCTCCGCGGAGACCCAGTACTTC.

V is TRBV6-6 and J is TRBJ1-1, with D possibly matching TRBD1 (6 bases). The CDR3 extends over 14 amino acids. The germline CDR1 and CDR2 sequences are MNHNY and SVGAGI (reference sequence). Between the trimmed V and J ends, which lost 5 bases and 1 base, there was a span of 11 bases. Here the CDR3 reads CASSPTGRNTEAFF. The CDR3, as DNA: TGTGCCAGCAGTCCGACAGGAAGGAACACTGAAGCTTTCTTT.

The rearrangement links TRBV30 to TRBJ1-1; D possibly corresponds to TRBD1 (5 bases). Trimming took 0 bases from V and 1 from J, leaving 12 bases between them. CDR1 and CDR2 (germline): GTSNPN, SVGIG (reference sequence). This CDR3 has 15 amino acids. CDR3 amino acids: CAWSVGIGANTEAFF. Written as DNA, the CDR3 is TGTGCCTGGAGTGTAGGGATAGGGGCGAACACTGAAGCTTTCTTT.

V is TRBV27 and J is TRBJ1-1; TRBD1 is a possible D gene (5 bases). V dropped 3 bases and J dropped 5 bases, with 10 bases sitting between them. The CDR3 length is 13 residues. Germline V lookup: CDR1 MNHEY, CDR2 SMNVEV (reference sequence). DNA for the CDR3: TGTGCCAGCAGTTTTAGTTCAGGGACTGAAGCTTTCTTT. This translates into CASSFSSGTEAFF.

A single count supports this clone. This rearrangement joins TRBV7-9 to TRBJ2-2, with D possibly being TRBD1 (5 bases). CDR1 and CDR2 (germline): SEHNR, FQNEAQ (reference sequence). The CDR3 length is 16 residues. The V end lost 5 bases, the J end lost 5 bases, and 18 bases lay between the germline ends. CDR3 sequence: CASSALGQGVTGELFF. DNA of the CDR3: TGTGCCAGCAGCGCTCTAGGGCAGGGTGTGACCGGGGAGCTGTTTTTT.

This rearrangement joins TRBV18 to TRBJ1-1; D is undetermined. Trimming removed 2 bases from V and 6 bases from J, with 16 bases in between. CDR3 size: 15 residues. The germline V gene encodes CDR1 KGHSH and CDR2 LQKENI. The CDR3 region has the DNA TGTGCCAGCTCACCAGGTAACAGTCGTAAGTCTGAAGCTTTCTTT. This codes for CASSPGNSRKSEAFF.

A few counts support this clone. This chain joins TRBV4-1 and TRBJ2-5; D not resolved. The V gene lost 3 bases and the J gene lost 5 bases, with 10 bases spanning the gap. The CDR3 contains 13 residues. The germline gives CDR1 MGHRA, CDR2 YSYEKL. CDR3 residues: CASSHSLGETQYF. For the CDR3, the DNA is TGCGCCAGCAGCCATAGCCTCGGGGAGACCCAGTACTTC.

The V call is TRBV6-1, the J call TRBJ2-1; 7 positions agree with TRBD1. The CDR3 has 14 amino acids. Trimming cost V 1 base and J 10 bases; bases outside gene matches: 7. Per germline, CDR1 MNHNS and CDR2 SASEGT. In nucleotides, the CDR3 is TGTGCCAGCAGTGAAGATAGGGGGCGTGTAGAGCAGTTCTTC. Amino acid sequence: CASSEDRGRVEQFF.

The CDR3 region has the DNA TGTGCCAGCAGCGCCTATAGCGGGAGAGGGGGCACAGATACGCAGTATTTT. As protein: CASSAYSGRGGTDTQYF. The chain couples TRBV9 to TRBJ2-3; TRBD2 matches at 9 bases. This CDR3 comprises 17 residues. Per the germline V gene, CDR1 is SGDLS and CDR2 is YYNGEE. With V trimmed by 3 bases and J by 1 base, 9 bases remained unmatched.

The CDR3 loop is CASMDRGFNYGYTF. CDR3 nucleotides: TGTGCCAGCATGGACAGGGGGTTTAACTATGGCTACACCTTC. The rearrangement links TRBV5-4 to TRBJ1-2; TRBD1 matches 10 bases. V shed 6 bases and J 1 base; nucleotides not matched to a gene: 3. This CDR3 spans 14 amino acids. The germline gives CDR1 SGHNT, CDR2 YYREEE (reference sequence).

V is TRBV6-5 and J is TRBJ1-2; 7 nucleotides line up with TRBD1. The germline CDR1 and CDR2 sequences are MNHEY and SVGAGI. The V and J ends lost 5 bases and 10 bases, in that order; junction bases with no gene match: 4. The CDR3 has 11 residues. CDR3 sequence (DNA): TGTGCCAGCAGTGGACAGGACGACTACACCTTC. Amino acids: CASSGQDDYTF.

In nucleotides, the CDR3 is TGTGCCAGCAGTTACTCGAACCTTGGAGATCAAGAGACCCAGTACTTC. Translated: CASSYSNLGDQETQYF. The chain has TRBV6-5 and TRBJ2-5; D call uncertain. The V gene's germline CDR1 is MNHEY and CDR2 SVGAGI. The CDR3 has 16 residues. Trimming took off 0 bases at V and 2 bases at J, with 13 bases between the two ends.

CDR3 sequence: CASSQGQYNSPLHF. In DNA form, the CDR3 reads TGCGCCAGCAGCCAGGGCCAGTATAATTCACCCCTCCACTTT. The chain couples TRBV4-1 to TRBJ1-6; D is ambiguous. Looked up from germline, CDR1 is MGHRA and CDR2 is YSYEKL. This CDR3 has 14 amino acids. V lost 3 bases, J lost 4 bases, and 7 bases lay in between.

The CDR3: CASSLGTGWQYF. Here the CDR3 DNA reads TGTGCCAGCAGCTTGGGGACTGGTTGGCAGTACTTC. V gene TRBV11-2 combines with J gene TRBJ2-7, with D tentatively TRBD2 (6 bases). This CDR3 has 12 amino acids. Trimming took 3 bases from V and 9 from J, leaving 12 bases between them. Germline-derived CDR1 and CDR2 are SGHAT and FQNNGV. Looking up the rest from reference TRBV11-2 and TRBJ2-7 gives the full variable domain: EAGVAQSPRYKIIEKRQSVAFWCNPISGHATLYWYQQILGQGPKLLIQFQNNGVVDDSQLPKDRFSAERLKGVDSTLKIQPAKLEDSAVYLCASSLGTGWQYFGPGTRLTVT.

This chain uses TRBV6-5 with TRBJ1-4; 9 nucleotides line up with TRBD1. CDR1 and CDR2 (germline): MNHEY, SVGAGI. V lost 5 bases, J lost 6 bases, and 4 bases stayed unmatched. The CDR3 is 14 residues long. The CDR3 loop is CASSRQGDDEKLFF. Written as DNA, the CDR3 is TGTGCCAGCAGTAGACAGGGGGATGATGAAAAACTGTTTTTT.

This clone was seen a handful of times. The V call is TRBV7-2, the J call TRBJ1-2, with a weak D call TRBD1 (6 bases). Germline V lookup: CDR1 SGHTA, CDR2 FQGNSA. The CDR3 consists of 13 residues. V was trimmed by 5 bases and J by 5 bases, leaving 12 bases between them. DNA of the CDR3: TGTGCCAGCAGCCCAAGGACAGCGTATGGCTACACCTTC. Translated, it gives CASSPRTAYGYTF.

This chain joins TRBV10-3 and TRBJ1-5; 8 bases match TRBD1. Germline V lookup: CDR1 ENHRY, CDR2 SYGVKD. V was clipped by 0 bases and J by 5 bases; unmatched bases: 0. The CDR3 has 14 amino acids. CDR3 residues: CAISESQGDQPQHF. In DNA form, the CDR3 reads TGTGCCATCAGTGAGTCACAGGGGGATCAGCCCCAGCATTTT.

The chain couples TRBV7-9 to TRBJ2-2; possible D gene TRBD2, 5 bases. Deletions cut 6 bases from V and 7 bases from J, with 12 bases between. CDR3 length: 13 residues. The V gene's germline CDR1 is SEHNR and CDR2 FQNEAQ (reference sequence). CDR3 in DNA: TGTGCCAGCAGTAACGGACTCGACGGGGAGCTGTTTTTT. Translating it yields CASSNGLDGELFF.

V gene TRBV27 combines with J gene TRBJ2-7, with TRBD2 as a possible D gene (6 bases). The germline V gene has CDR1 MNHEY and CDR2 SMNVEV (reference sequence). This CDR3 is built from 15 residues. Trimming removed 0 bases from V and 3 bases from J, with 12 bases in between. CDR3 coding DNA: TGTGCCAGCAGTTTATCCAGGGAGGTGGGCTACGAGCAGTACTTC. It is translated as CASSLSREVGYEQYF.

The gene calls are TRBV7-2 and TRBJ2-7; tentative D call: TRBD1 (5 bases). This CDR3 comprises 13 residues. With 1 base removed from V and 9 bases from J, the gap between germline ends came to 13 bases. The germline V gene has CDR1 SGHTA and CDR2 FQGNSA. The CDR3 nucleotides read TGTGCCAGCAGCTTAGGGGGCCCTCCGGGGCAGTACTTC. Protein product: CASSLGGPPGQYF.